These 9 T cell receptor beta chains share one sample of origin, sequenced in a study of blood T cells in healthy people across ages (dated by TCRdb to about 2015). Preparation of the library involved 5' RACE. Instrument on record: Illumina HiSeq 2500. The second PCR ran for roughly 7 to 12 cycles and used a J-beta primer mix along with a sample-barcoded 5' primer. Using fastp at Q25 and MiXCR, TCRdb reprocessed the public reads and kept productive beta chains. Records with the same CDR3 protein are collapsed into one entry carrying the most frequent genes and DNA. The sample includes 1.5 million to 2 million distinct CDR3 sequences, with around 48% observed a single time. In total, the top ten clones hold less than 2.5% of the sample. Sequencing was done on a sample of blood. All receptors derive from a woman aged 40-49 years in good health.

This CDR3 is CASSYSKAGEQFF. The CDR3 DNA reads TGTGCCAGCAGTTACTCGAAGGCGGGGGAGCAGTTCTTC. This chain connects TRBV6-2 or TRBV6-3 to TRBJ2-1; D is possibly TRBD2 (6 bases). Germline CDR1 MNHEY, CDR2 SVGEGT. The CDR3 is 13 amino acids. Trimming cost V 0 bases and J 10 bases, with 10 bases left between them.

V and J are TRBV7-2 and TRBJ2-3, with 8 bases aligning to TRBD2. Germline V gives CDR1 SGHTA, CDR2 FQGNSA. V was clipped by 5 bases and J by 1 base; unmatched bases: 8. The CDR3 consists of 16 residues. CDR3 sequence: CASSQASGHGTDTQYF. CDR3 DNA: TGTGCCAGCAGCCAGGCTAGCGGGCACGGCACAGATACGCAGTATTTT.

This CDR3 is CASSQVFTANSNQPQHF. DNA for the CDR3: TGCGCCAGCAGCCAAGTATTTACAGCAAATAGCAATCAGCCCCAGCATTTT. The rearrangement uses TRBV4-1 and TRBJ1-5; D call uncertain. Per the germline V gene, CDR1 is MGHRA and CDR2 is YSYEKL. The CDR3 runs 17 residues. V lost 1 base and J lost 0, with 13 bases in between.

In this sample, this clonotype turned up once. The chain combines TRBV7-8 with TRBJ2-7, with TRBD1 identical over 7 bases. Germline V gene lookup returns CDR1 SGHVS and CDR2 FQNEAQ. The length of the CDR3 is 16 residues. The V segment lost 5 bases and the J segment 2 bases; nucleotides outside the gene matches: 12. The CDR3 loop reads CASSRSQDRFAYEQYF. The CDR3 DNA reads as TGTGCCAGCAGCCGCTCTCAGGACAGGTTTGCCTACGAGCAGTACTTC.

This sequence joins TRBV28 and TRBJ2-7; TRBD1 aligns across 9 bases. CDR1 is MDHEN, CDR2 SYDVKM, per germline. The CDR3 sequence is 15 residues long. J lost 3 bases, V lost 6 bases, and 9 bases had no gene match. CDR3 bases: TGTGCCAGCAGACAGGACAGGGGAGGAGGCTACGAGCAGTACTTC. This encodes CASRQDRGGGYEQYF.

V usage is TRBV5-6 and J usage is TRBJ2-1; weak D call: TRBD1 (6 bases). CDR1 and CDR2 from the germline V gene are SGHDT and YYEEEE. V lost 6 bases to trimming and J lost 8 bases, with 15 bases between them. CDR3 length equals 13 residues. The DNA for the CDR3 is TGTGCCAGCACCTCCGGGACATCGGATGAGCAGTTCTTC. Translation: CASTSGTSDEQFF.

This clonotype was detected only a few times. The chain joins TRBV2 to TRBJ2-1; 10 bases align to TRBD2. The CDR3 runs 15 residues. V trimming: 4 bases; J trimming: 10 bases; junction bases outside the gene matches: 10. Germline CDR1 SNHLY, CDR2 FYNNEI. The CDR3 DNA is TGTGCCAGCAGTGGGTCGGAGCGGGGGGGCCGGGAGCAGTTCTTC. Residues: CASSGSERGGREQFF.

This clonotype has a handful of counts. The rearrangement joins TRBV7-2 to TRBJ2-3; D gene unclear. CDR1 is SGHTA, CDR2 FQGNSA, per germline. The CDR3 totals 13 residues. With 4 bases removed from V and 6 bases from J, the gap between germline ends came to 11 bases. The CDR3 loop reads CASSSSPGDTQYF. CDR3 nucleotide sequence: TGTGCCAGCAGCTCCTCGCCTGGGGATACGCAGTATTTT.

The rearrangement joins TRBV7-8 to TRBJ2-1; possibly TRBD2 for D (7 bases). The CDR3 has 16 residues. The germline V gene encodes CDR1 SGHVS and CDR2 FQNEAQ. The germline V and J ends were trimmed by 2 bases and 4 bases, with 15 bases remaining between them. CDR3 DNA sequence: TGTGCCAGCAGCTTATCCGCGGGGGCCTCATACAATGAGCAGTTCTTC. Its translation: CASSLSAGASYNEQFF. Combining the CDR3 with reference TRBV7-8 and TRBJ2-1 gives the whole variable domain GAGVSQSPRYKVAKRGQDVALRCDPISGHVSLFWYQQALGQGPEFLTYFQNEAQLDKSGLPSDRFFAERPEGSVSTLKIQRTQQEDSAVYLCASSLSAGASYNEQFFGPGTRLTVL.